This T cell receptor (beta chain) was sequenced for a study of OX40 agonist ivuxolimab in advanced cancers. Whole-study context: Dose-escalation subjects each had hepatocellular carcinoma, melanoma, renal cell or head and neck cancer. Antecedent anti-PD-1, anti-PD-L1 or anti-CTLA-4 therapy was permissible, with about 39% having received some. One patient with hepatocellular carcinoma and two with cutaneous melanoma, three in all, had partial responses.

The CDR3 totals 15 residues. The ends were cut back, 6 bases at V and 1 base at J, with 16 bases in the middle. Per the germline V gene, CDR1 is MNHEY and CDR2 is SMNVEV (reference sequence). Using immunoSEQ multiplex PCR, the repertoire was profiled, and TCRdb retains in-frame clones only, with some absent. Seen here are 55,000 to 80,000 clones, about 88% observed once, and the top ten hold 2.4%. If patients had autoimmune disease history or systemic immunosuppression, they were excluded. The TCR originated in an adult with an advanced solid tumor such as melanoma, head and neck, liver or kidney cancer. The rearrangement uses TRBV27 and TRBJ2-7; the D gene could be TRBD1 or TRBD2 (5 bases each). Sequencing was performed on CD4+ or CD8+ T cells sorted from blood, taken in a trial of the OX40 agonist ivuxolimab. CDR3: CASSSDEGRSYEQYF. CDR3 DNA sequence: TGTGCCAGCAGCTCAGACGAGGGACGGTCCTACGAGCAGTACTTC.